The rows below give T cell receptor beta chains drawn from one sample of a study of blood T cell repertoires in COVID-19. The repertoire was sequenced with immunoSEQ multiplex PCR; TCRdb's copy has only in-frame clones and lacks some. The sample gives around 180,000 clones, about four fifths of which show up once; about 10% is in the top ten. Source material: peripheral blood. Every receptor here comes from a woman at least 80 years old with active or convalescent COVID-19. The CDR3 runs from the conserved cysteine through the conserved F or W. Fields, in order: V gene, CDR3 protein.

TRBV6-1,CASSEQGNYGYTF
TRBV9,CASSAYSSGSSYEQYF
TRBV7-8,CASTAGGHGVTEAFF
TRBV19,CASSTLTKNRGLPTVYTF
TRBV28,CASSSGGTGGNNSPLHF
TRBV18,CASSPSQARHEQYF
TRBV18,CASSAADRGFNEQFF
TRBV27,CASSSPTSGKRPSTDTQYF
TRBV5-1,CASSFGGPGGELFF
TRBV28,CASSFARGSINYGYTF
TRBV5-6,CASRRGGSQNEQFF
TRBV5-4,CASSGMGQTFYGYTF
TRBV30,CAWSLGGGGYGYTF
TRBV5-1,CASSLSPAVNTEAFF
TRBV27,CASSFSWREWVNEQFF
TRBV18,CASSPRTGESYGYTF
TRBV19,CASSIQTGGWNQPQHF
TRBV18,CASSSSGQGRETQYF
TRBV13,CASSVDRGEQYF
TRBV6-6,CASRHLQKSEAFF
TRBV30,CAWKRGSSSGEQYF
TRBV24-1,CATSDPGLLETQYF
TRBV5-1,CASSFQANEQFF
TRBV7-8,CASSPQTGRGTEAFF
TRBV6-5,CASSQTSGGGETQYF
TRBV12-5,CASGGERVADTQYF
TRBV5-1,CASSVGTGGEKLFF
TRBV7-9,CASSPGQLENNQPQHF
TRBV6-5,CATEINRGYYGYTF